This T cell receptor (beta chain) was captured by sequencing in a study of OX40 agonist ivuxolimab in advanced cancers. Study overall: Participants, around 80% male, averaged roughly 60 years of age, ranging from roughly 23 to 80.

The V and J ends lost 0 bases and 4 bases, in that order; junction bases with no gene match: 1. The CDR3 contains 14 residues. Germline lookup yields CDR1 SGHVS and CDR2 FNYEAQ. Some clones are missing from TCRdb's copy, which holds only in-frame ones; the method was immunoSEQ multiplex PCR. The repertoire consists of just under 65,000 clones, with more than 80% occurring once and the leading ten covering less than 6%. This TCR derives from an adult with an advanced solid tumor such as melanoma, head and neck, liver or kidney cancer. The sequences come from CD4+ or CD8+ T cells sorted from blood, collected in a trial of the OX40 agonist ivuxolimab. This rearrangement joins TRBV7-6 to TRBJ2-7, with 9 bases lining up with TRBD1. CDR3 coding DNA: TGTGCCAGCAGCTTAGCGGACAGGGGTTACGAGCAGTACTTC. Translating it yields CASSLADRGYEQYF.